Reported below is one T cell receptor beta chain. These data belong to a study of control samples from healthy donors and cancer patients. This CDR3 has 14 residues. V was clipped by 8 bases and J by 5 bases, with 18 bases between them. Germline lookup yields CDR1 LGHNA and CDR2 YSLEER. The repertoire was sequenced with immunoSEQ multiplex PCR; TCRdb's copy has only in-frame clones and lacks some. Here the sample spans 57,000 or so clones, about 93% being singletons. The chain combines TRBV4-3 with TRBJ2-5, with D unclear. The TCR sequence derives from a young man in good health. What was sequenced was blood. The CDR3 nucleotides are TGCGCCAGCGGATACTACCACCTTCAGGAGACCCAGTACTTC. Its protein product is CASGYYHLQETQYF.